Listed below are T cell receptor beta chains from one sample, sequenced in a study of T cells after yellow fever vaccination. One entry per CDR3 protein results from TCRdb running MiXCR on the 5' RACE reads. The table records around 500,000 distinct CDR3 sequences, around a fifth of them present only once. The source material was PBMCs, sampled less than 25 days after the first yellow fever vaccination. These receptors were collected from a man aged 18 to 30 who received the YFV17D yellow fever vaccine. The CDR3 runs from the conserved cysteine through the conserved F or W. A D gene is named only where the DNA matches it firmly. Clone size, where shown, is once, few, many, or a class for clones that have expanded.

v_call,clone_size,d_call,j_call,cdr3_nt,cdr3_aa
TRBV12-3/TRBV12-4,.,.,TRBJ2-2,TGTGCCAGCAGTCAACGAGGGAGGCCCGGGGAGCTGTTTTTT,CASSQRGRPGELFF
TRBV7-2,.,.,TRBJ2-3,TGTGCCAGCAGCTTACCCCAGGGGCGAAGCACAGATACGCAGTATTTT,CASSLPQGRSTDTQYF
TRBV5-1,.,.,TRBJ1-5,TGCGCCAGCAGCTTTGAGGGAGGGTTCAATCAGCCCCAGCATTTT,CASSFEGGFNQPQHF
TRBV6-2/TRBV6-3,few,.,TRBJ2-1,TGTGCCAGCAGTTACCGGCCCTCGGGGGTCTATGAGCAGTTCTTC,CASSYRPSGVYEQFF
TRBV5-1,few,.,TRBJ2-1,TGCGCCAGCAGCTTATTAAAGGACGGAGGGGAGCAGTTCTTC,CASSLLKDGGEQFF
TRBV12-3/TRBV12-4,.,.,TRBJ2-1,TGTGCCAGCAGCCCATATGTTGCGGGGATCAACAATGAGCAGTTCTTC,CASSPYVAGINNEQFF
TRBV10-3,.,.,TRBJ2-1,TGTGCCATCAGTGAGTCGGGCAGGGCCAACAATGAGCAGTTCTTC,CAISESGRANNEQFF
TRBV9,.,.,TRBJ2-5,TGTGCCAGCTCGGGACGGAGAGAGACCCAGTACTTC,CASSGRRETQYF
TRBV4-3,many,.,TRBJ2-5,TGCGCCAGCAGCCAAGACAAAGAGACCCAGTACTTC,CASSQDKETQYF
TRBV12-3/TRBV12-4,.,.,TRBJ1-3,TGTGCCAGCAGTTCCTCGCAGGGCCCCTCTGGAAACACCATATATTTT,CASSSSQGPSGNTIYF
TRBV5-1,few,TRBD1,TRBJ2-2,TGCGCCAGCAGCACCCGGGACAGGTTTTCCGGGGAGCTGTTTTTT,CASSTRDRFSGELFF
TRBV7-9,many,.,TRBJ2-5,TGTGCCAGCAGCTTTAATCCCCAAGAGACCCAGTACTTC,CASSFNPQETQYF
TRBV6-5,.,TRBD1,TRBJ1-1,TGTGCCAGCAGTTACTCGAGGGACAGCACTGAAGCTTTCTTT,CASSYSRDSTEAFF
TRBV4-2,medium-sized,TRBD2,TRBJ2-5,TGTGCCAGCAGCCAAGGACTAGCTCAAGAGACCCAGTACTTC,CASSQGLAQETQYF
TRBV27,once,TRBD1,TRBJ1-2,TGTGCCAGCAGTTTAACCCTCGGGACAGCTTATGGCTACACCTTC,CASSLTLGTAYGYTF
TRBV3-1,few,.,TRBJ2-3,TGTGCCAGCAGCCAAGATCTGGGACTTGGACCAGATACGCAGTATTTT,CASSQDLGLGPDTQYF
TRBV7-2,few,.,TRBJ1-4,TGTGCCAGCAGCTTATCATTAGGTGCTACGAATGAAAAACTGTTTTTT,CASSLSLGATNEKLFF
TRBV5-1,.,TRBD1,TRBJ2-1,TGCGCCAGCAGCATCGGGACAGGTTACAATGAGCAGTTCTTC,CASSIGTGYNEQFF
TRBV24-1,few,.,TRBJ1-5,TGTGCCACCCGACGTGGTAGCAATCAGCCCCAGCATTTT,CATRRGSNQPQHF
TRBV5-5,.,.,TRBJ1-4,TGTGCCAGCAGCTTGCCGCGACACCCTAATGAAAAACTGTTTTTT,CASSLPRHPNEKLFF
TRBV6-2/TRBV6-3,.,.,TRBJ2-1,TGTGCCAGCAGTTACTCACGGGGCCCAACGTTGGAGCAGTTCTTC,CASSYSRGPTLEQFF
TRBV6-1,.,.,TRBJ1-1,TGTGCCAGCAGCGGGGGAGCCTTGACTGAAGCTTTCTTT,CASSGGALTEAFF
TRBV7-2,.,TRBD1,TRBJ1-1,TGTGCCAGCAGCGTTAGTAGGGACAGCGAAGCTTTCTTT,CASSVSRDSEAFF
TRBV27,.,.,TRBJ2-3,TGTGCCAGCAGTTTTGGGGGGTCTTGGGCCAATACGCAGTATTTT,CASSFGGSWANTQYF
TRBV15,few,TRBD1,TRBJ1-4,TGTGCCACCAGCAGCCGGGACAGGGGGCATGAAAAACTGTTTTTT,CATSSRDRGHEKLFF
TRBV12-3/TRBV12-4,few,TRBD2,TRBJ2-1,TGTGCCAGCAGCTTGACAGGGATTTTAGCGGGGGGGCCTGCTGAGCAGTTCTTC,CASSLTGILAGGPAEQFF
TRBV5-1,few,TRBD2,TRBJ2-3,TGCGCCAGCAGCTTGTGGGCTAGCGGGGGTCGAGATACGCAGTATTTT,CASSLWASGGRDTQYF
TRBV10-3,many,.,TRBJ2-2,TGTGCCATCTTTGAGGGGTTGAACACCGGGGAGCTGTTTTTT,CAIFEGLNTGELFF
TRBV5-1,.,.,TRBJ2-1,TGCGCCAGCAGCAAGGACAGGGAGGGTAATGAGCAGTTCTTC,CASSKDREGNEQFF
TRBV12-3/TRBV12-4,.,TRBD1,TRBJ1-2,TGTGCCAGCAGCCCGGACAGGGAAGGGGTGGACTATGGCTACACCTTC,CASSPDREGVDYGYTF
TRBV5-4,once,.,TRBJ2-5,TGTGCCAGCAGCCCCGGGCCCCTCCAAGAGACCCAGTACTTC,CASSPGPLQETQYF
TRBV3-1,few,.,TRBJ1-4,TGTGCCAGCAGCCAAGATGCGGCACGAAATGAAAAACTGTTTTTT,CASSQDAARNEKLFF
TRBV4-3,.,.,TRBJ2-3,TGCGCCAGCAGCCAACATAAGTGGAGGACAGATACGCAGTATTTT,CASSQHKWRTDTQYF
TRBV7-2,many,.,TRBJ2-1,TGTGCCAGCAGCATGTGGGGGGGGGCCGTCAATGAGCAGTTCTTC,CASSMWGGAVNEQFF
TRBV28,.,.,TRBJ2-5,TGTGCCAGCGCACAGGGTAACCAAGAGACCCAGTACTTC,CASAQGNQETQYF
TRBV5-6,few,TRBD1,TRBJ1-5,TGTGCCAGCAGCCCCCGGACAGGGAAAGGCAATCAGCCCCAGCATTTT,CASSPRTGKGNQPQHF
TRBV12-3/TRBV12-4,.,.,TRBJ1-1,TGTGCCAGCAGTACTCACCAGGGAATTTCCACTGAAGCTTTCTTT,CASSTHQGISTEAFF
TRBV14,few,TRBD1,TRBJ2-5,TGTGCCAGCAGCCCCTATCTCCGGACAGGGGGCTTGGAGACCCAGTACTTC,CASSPYLRTGGLETQYF
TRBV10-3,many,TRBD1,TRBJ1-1,TGTGCCGTCCGCTCGCCGGACAGGGGTACTGAAGCTTTCTTT,CAVRSPDRGTEAFF
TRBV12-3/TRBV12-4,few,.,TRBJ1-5,TGTGCCAGCAGTAGCTGGACAGTAAGCAATCAGCCCCAGCATTTT,CASSSWTVSNQPQHF
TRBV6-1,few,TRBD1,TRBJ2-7,TGTGCCAGCAGCCCCTCGCTTGGACAGGCGAACGAGCAGTACTTC,CASSPSLGQANEQYF
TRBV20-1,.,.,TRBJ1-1,TGCAGTGCCTTGGGGCTTCTGAACACTGAAGCTTTCTTT,CSALGLLNTEAFF
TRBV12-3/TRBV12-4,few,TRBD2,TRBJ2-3,TGTGCCAGCAGTTTAGACAGCGGGGGGCCCCATCATCCGTATTTT,CASSLDSGGPHHPYF
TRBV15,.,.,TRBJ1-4,TGTGCCACCAGCATCGTTCGGGGCTTTGAAAAACTGTTTTTT,CATSIVRGFEKLFF
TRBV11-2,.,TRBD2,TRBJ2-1,TGTGCCAGCAGCCTCGAGGGCGGGGGATTCAATGAGCAGTTCTTC,CASSLEGGGFNEQFF
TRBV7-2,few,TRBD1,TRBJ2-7,TGTGCCAGCAGTCCCACCGGGACAGCTTCCAATTACGAGCAGTACTTC,CASSPTGTASNYEQYF
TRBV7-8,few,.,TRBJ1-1,TGTGCCAGCAGCTTAGCAGCCGGGACACCACCTGAAGCTTTCTTT,CASSLAAGTPPEAFF
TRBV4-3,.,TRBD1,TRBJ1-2,TGCGCCAGCAGCCATGTGGGGACAGGGGAGTATGGCTACACCTTC,CASSHVGTGEYGYTF
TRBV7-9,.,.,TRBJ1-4,TGTGCCAGCAGCCACCCCGTACAGCCAACTAATGAAAAACTGTTTTTT,CASSHPVQPTNEKLFF
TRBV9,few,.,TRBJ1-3,TGTGCCAGCAGCCCAGGGACCGACGGAAACACCATATATTTT,CASSPGTDGNTIYF
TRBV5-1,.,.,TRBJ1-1,TGCGCCAGCAGCTTGGCACCCATCGGCCGAATGAACACTGAAGCTTTCTTT,CASSLAPIGRMNTEAFF